The entry below describes one T cell receptor (beta chain). The clone's antigen remains unknown. Base quality data are lacking; no much larger clone is found one base away. This specimen belongs to a study of blood T cell repertoires in COVID-19 (TCRdb year 2020). General notes on the study: Samples covering the acute and convalescent phases of COVID-19 were provided by collaborators in the United States, Italy and Spain. A freely available public database, intended as a resource for researchers studying the immune response to SARS-CoV-2, is where the repertoires were released. Where HLA class I and class II types were available, the types were taken from metadata supplied by the sample provider, not from assay-based typing. Nearly every sample came with metadata listing a de-identified subject ID, COVID-19 status, age in years and sex. Subjects who had been exposed to COVID-19, were actively infected with it, or had recovered from it provided the deeply sampled blood TCRbeta repertoires that made up the dataset. The material from the prospective study consisted of cDNA or gDNA derived from T cells, B-cell-depleted T cells, or PBMCs. Samples came from the ongoing ImmuneRACE study (first 160 participants) plus 1,254 subjects from 6 global collaborators. The research as a whole found: How much clinical and demographic metadata was included differed by source and by participant, and the metadata was provided uncurated.

In Seattle, one collaborating source enrolled patients while the infection was active and tracked those patients longitudinally over the course of disease. The collaborating institutions used their own protocols to collect whole blood in K2EDTA tubes. For TCRbeta analysis, collaborator samples were shipped as frozen whole blood, as isolated PBMCs, or as DNA extracted from either sample type. From the cysteine through the phenylalanine, the CDR3 covers 15 amino acids. CDR3 DNA is the only sequence kept; it has 45 bases, read in frame from the first base. At the junction V is shortened by 4 bases and J by 0 bases, with 12 bases in between. The germline V gene sets CDR1 to SGHRS and CDR2 to YFSETQ. The immunoSEQ Assay, a bias-controlled multiplex PCR, was used to amplify TCRbeta CDR3 regions from genomic DNA. On the authors' methods: Nucleated cell counts per sample were estimated from amplification of reference gene primers within the assay. To quantify the absolute abundance of each unique TCRbeta CDR3 rearrangement, sequence reads were collapsed and filtered. For each sample, productive Simpson clonality was calculated as the square root of Simpson's diversity index over productive rearrangements. Held by TCRdb, this immuneACCESS table contains in-frame sequences only and omits some clones. Under half of the omission traces to an unresolved V gene where checked; the cause of the rest is unknown. The V and J calls and clone size come from that table; D and trimming were worked out from the DNA. In all, the sample holds about 300,000 clones, and approximately 88% of those were seen once. The ten biggest clones cover almost 1.5% of the sample.

The TCR originated in a human donor with COVID-19, enrolled during active disease. The donor label of this sample is uncertain. This receptor chain uses TRBV5-1 and TRBJ2-3; TRBD1 is a weak D gene call, 6 bases matching. The sequencing input was peripheral blood. The CDR3 region reads CASSPIRGSTDTQYF. The DNA sequence is given as TGCGCCAGCAGCCCCATCAGGGGTAGCACAGATACGCAGTATTTT.